This passage covers 2 T cell receptor beta chains from one sample sequenced in a study of cytomegalovirus exposure and HLA in healthy donors. The study ran its PCR with 60 Vbeta and 13 Jbeta primers. Assay used: immunoSEQ multiplex PCR; TCRdb lists only in-frame clones, some missing. This table holds 150,000 or so clones, roughly 85% found once. Input material: PBMCs. These TCRs come from a man younger than 35 in good health and CMV-seropositive.

DNA for the CDR3: TGTGCCAGCAGTCTCGACAGGGTAAGCGGCGAAAAACTGTTTTTT. Translated: CASSLDRVSGEKLFF. The V call is TRBV6-1, the J call TRBJ1-4; 7 bases line up with TRBD1. With 5 bases clipped from V and 8 bases from J, the junction kept 11 bases outside the gene matches. CDR3 length equals 15 residues. In germline, CDR1 is MNHNS, CDR2 SASEGT.

The chain couples TRBV7-2 to TRBJ2-3, with TRBD2 identical over 7 bases. The CDR3 extends over 13 amino acids. V lost 11 bases to trimming and J lost 1 base; unmatched junction nucleotides: 6. The V gene's germline CDR1 is SGHTA and CDR2 FQGNSA. CDR3 protein: CAGGGTGTDTQYF. The CDR3 DNA is TGTGCCGGCGGGGGAACCGGCACAGATACGCAGTATTTT.